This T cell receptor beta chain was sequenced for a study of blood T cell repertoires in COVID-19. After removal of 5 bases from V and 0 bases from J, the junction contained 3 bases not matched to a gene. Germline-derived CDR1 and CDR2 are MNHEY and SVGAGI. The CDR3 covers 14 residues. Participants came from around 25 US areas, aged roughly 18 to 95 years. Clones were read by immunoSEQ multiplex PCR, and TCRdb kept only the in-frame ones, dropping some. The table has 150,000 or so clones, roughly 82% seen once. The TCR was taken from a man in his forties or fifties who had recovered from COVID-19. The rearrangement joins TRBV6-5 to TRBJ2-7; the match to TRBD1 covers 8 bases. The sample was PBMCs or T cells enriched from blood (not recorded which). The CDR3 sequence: CASSRDRNSYEQYF. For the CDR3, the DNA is TGTGCCAGCAGTAGGGACAGGAACTCCTACGAGCAGTACTTC.